This is a list of T cell receptor beta chains from one sample in a study of shared clonotypes between healthy human individuals. Here immunoSEQ multiplex PCR was the method, and the copy in TCRdb shows in-frame clones only, minus some. The data contain roughly 2,300,000 clones, around 93% of them singletons. Sequencing was done on a sample of naive CD4+ T cells from PBMCs. These receptors originate from a man between 18 and 29 years old in good health. Some clones in this sample may be carry-over from other donors' samples. Each CDR3 is given with its conserved first and last residue. The order of the fields is CDR3 protein, CDR3 DNA, J gene, clone size, V gene, D gene. A D gene is named only where the DNA matches it firmly. Rows may omit the clone size; those that give it use once, few, many or a size class.

CASTESLGAGEKLFF | TGTGCCAGCACTGAATCGTTAGGGGCCGGCGAAAAACTGTTTTTT | TRBJ1-4 | NA | TRBV6-1 | NA
CASSLVATPGLSSYEQYF | TGTGCCAGCAGCTTAGTAGCTACCCCGGGACTTAGCTCCTACGAGCAGTACTTC | TRBJ2-7 | NA | TRBV11-2 | NA
CSAQDRNEQFF | TGCAGTGCCCAGGACCGCAATGAGCAGTTCTTC | TRBJ2-1 | NA | TRBV20-1 | NA
CASSFPGSGGETQYF | TGTGCCAGCAGCTTTCCGGGCTCAGGGGGGGAGACCCAGTACTTC | TRBJ2-5 | once | TRBV7-6 | NA
CASSWTSGGDYEQYF | TGTGCCAGCAGTTGGACTAGCGGGGGGGACTACGAGCAGTACTTC | TRBJ2-7 | NA | TRBV6-6 | TRBD2
CASSFQVPGELFF | TGCGCCAGCAGCTTCCAGGTCCCCGGGGAGCTGTTTTTT | TRBJ2-2 | once | TRBV5-1 | NA
CASSFPPVNEQFF | TGTGCCAGCAGTTTCCCGCCGGTCAATGAGCAGTTCTTC | TRBJ2-1 | NA | TRBV28 | NA
CASSHGAASGNTIYF | TGCGCCAGCAGCCACGGGGCGGCGTCAGGAAACACCATATATTTT | TRBJ1-3 | NA | TRBV4-3 | NA
CASNSAARVLGGYTF | TGTGCCAGCAATTCCGCCGCCAGGGTATTAGGTGGCTACACCTTC | TRBJ1-2 | NA | TRBV28 | NA
CASSKNAGTDTQYF | TGTGCCAGTAGTAAGAACGCTGGCACAGATACGCAGTATTTT | TRBJ2-3 | NA | TRBV19 | NA
CASSRAGPRMGYTF | TGTGCCAGCAGCCGCGCGGGACCGAGGATGGGCTACACCTTC | TRBJ1-2 | NA | TRBV7-9 | NA
CASSYWRGNMNTEAFF | TGTGCCAGCAGTTACTGGCGGGGGAACATGAACACTGAAGCTTTCTTT | TRBJ1-1 | NA | TRBV6-5 | NA
CASSLKGLATDTQYF | TGTGCCAGCAGCTTGAAGGGACTAGCTACAGATACGCAGTATTTT | TRBJ2-3 | once | TRBV5-6 | TRBD2
CASSPRDPDTQYF | TGTGCCAGCAGCCCCCGGGACCCAGATACGCAGTATTTT | TRBJ2-3 | once | TRBV9 | NA
CASSPRQGGEQYF | TGTGCCAGCAGCCCCCGACAGGGCGGGGAGCAGTACTTC | TRBJ2-7 | NA | TRBV9 | TRBD1
CASYSGQPNTEAFF | TGCGCCAGCTACTCGGGACAGCCGAACACTGAAGCTTTCTTT | TRBJ1-1 | NA | TRBV5-1 | TRBD1
CASSAGAYEQYF | TGTGCCAGCAGCGCAGGGGCCTACGAGCAGTACTTC | TRBJ2-7 | NA | TRBV6-1 | NA
CASVPSGTGVYEQYF | TGTGCCAGCGTACCTTCCGGGACAGGGGTCTACGAGCAGTACTTC | TRBJ2-7 | NA | TRBV6-5 | TRBD1
CASSSPARDTQYF | TGTGCCAGCAGTTCTCCCGCCAGGGATACGCAGTATTTT | TRBJ2-3 | NA | TRBV27 | NA
CASSLRDPRHEQYF | TGTGCCAGCAGCTTAAGGGACCCCAGACACGAGCAGTACTTC | TRBJ2-7 | NA | TRBV7-9 | NA
CSVRDYGEQFF | TGCAGCGTCCGGGACTACGGAGAGCAGTTCTTC | TRBJ2-1 | NA | TRBV29-1 | TRBD2
CASSAGASYEQYF | TGTGCCAGCAGTGCGGGGGCTTCCTACGAGCAGTACTTC | TRBJ2-7 | NA | TRBV6-1 | NA
CASSPRTIYEQYF | TGTGCCAGCAGTCCTCGGACGATTTACGAGCAGTACTTC | TRBJ2-7 | NA | TRBV27 | NA
CASSSPGQGADEQYF | TGCGCCAGCAGCTCTCCGGGACAGGGGGCAGACGAGCAGTACTTC | TRBJ2-7 | NA | TRBV5-1 | TRBD1
CASRQDLTDTQYF | TGTGCCAGCAGGCAAGACTTGACAGATACGCAGTATTTT | TRBJ2-3 | NA | TRBV28 | NA
CASGPGQRGSGANVLTF | TGTGCCTCAGGTCCGGGACAGAGAGGCTCTGGGGCCAACGTCCTGACTTTC | TRBJ2-6 | NA | TRBV7-3 | TRBD1
CASSYSRRQSYEQYF | TGTGCCAGCAGTTACTCTCGCCGGCAGTCCTACGAGCAGTACTTC | TRBJ2-7 | NA | TRBV6-5 | NA
CASSSSGTAGNTIYF | TGTGCCAGCAGCTCCTCCGGGACAGCCGGAAACACCATATATTTT | TRBJ1-3 | NA | TRBV7-2 | TRBD1
CASSYPGQGEETQYF | TGCGCCAGCAGTTATCCGGGACAGGGTGAGGAGACCCAGTACTTC | TRBJ2-5 | NA | TRBV5-1 | TRBD1